This TCR beta chain was documented in a study of response to subunit inactivated influenza vaccine. General observations from the study: The authors offered the suggestion that each seasonal influenza vaccination recruits few new T cells.

This CDR3 is built from 16 residues. CDR1 and CDR2 from the germline V gene are DFQATT and SNEGSKA (reference sequence). The junction had 11 bases not matched to a gene; V was cut back by 4 bases and J by 1 base. TCRdb processed the RT-PCR reads anew with MiXCR; each CDR3 protein has one entry. The table includes about 700,000 distinct CDR3 sequences, approximately 15% detected once. As for this clonotype: Its antigen is currently unknown.

This chain joins TRBV20-1 and TRBJ2-3; TRBD1 matches at 7 bases. This clonotype was obtained from a man over 45 who received an inactivated influenza vaccine. Sample: PBMCs from blood, taken 14 to 15 days before vaccination. DNA of the CDR3: TGCAGTGCTACTCGGGACAGCTATCGCCGCACAGATACGCAGTATTTT. Encoded protein: CSATRDSYRRTDTQYF.